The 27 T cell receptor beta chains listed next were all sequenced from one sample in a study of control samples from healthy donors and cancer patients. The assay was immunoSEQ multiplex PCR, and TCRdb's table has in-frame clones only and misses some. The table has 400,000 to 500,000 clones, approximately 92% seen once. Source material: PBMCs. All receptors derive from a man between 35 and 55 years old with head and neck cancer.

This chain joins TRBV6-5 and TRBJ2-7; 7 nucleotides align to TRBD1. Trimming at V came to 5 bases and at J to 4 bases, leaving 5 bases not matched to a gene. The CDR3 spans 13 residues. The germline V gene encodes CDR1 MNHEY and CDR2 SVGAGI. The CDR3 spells CASSRDRLYEQYF. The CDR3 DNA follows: TGTGCCAGCAGTCGGGACAGATTATACGAGCAGTACTTC.

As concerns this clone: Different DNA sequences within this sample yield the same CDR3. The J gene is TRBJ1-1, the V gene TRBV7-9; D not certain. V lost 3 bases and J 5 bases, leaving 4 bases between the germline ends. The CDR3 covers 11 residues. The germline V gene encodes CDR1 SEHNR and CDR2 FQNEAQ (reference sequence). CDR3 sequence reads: CASSFETEAFF. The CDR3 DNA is TGTGCCAGCAGCTTCGAAACTGAAGCTTTCTTT.

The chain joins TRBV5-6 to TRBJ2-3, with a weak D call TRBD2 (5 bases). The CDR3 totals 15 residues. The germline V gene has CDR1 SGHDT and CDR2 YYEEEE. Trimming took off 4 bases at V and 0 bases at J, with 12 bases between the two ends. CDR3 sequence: CASSPQGLSTDTQYF. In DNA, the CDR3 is TGTGCCAGCAGCCCCCAAGGACTTAGCACAGATACGCAGTATTTT.

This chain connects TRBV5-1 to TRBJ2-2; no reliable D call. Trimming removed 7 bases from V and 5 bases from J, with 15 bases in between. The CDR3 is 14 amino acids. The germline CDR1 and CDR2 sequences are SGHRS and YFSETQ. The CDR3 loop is CASDFGEWTGELFF. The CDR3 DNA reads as TGCGCCAGCGACTTCGGAGAATGGACCGGGGAGCTGTTTTTT. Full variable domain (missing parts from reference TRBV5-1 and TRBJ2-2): KAGVTQTPRYLIKTRGQQVTLSCSPISGHRSVSWYQQTPGQGLQFLFEYFSETQRNKGNFPGRFSGRQFSNSRSEMNVSTLELGDSALYLCASDFGEWTGELFFGEGSRLTVL.

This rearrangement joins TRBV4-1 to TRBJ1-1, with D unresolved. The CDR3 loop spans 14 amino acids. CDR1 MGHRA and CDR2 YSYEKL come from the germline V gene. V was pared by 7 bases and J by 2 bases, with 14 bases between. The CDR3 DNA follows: TGCGCCAGCAACCGTATGCACTTAAACACTGAAGCTTTCTTT. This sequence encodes CASNRMHLNTEAFF.

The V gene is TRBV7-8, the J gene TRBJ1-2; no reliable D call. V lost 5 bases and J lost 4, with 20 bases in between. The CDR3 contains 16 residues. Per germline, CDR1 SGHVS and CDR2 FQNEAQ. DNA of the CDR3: TGTGCCAGCAGCAGAGACGGACCGTTAAAGACCTATGGCTACACCTTC. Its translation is CASSRDGPLKTYGYTF.

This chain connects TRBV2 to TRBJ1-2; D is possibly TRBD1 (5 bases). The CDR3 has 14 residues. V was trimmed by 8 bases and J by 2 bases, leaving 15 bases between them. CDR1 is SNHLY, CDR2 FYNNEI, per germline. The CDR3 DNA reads TGTGCCAGCCACCCGGGAGGGGCAAACTATGGCTACACCTTC. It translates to CASHPGGANYGYTF.

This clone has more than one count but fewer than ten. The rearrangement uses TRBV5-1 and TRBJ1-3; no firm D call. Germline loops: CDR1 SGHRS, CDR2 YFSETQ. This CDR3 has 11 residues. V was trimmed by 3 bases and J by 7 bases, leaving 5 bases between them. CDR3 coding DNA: TGCGCCAGCAGCTCCGTGAACACCATATATTTT. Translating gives CASSSVNTIYF. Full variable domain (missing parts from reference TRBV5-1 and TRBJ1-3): KAGVTQTPRYLIKTRGQQVTLSCSPISGHRSVSWYQQTPGQGLQFLFEYFSETQRNKGNFPGRFSGRQFSNSRSEMNVSTLELGDSALYLCASSSVNTIYFGEGSWLTVV.

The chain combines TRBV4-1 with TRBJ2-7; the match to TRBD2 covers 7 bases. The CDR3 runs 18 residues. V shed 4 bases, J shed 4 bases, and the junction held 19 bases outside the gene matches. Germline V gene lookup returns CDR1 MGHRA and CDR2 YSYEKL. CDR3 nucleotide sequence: TGCGCCAGCAGCCCGCCCCGCGTGGGAGCGGGGAATGGTTACGAGCAGTACTTC. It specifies CASSPPRVGAGNGYEQYF.

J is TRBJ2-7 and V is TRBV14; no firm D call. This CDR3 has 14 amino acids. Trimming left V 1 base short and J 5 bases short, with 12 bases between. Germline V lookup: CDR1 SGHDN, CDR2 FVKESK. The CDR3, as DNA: TGTGCCAGCAGCCAAGGAGGCGTAGTCAACGAGCAGTACTTC. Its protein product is CASSQGGVVNEQYF.

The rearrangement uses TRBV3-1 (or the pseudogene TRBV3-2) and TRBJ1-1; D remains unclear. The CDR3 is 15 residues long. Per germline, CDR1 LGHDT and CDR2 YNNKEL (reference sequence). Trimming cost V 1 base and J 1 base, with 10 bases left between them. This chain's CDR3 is CASSQVHSGNTEAFF. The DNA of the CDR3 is TGTGCCAGCAGCCAAGTTCATTCAGGGAACACTGAAGCTTTCTTT.

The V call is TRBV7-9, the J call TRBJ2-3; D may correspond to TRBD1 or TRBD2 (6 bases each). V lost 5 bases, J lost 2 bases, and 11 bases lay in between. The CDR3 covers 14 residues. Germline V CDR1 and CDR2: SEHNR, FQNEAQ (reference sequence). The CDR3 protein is CASSKGGLTDTQYF. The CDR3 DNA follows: TGTGCCAGCAGCAAAGGGGGACTCACAGATACGCAGTATTTT.

The CDR3 sequence is CASAGSNQPQHF. The DNA of the CDR3 is TGTGCCAGCGCGGGCAGTAATCAGCCCCAGCATTTT. The rearrangement joins TRBV7-9 to TRBJ1-5, with D uncertain. V shed 8 bases and J shed 4 bases, with 9 bases lying between them. Germline values: CDR1 SEHNR, CDR2 FQNEAQ (reference sequence). The CDR3 is made up of 12 amino acids.

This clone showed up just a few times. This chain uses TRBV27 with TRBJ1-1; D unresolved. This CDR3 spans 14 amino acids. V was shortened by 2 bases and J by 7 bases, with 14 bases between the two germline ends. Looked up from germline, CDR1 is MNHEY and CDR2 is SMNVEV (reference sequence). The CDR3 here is CASSLEMGRGEAFF. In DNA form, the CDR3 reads TGTGCCAGCAGTTTAGAAATGGGTAGAGGTGAAGCTTTCTTT.

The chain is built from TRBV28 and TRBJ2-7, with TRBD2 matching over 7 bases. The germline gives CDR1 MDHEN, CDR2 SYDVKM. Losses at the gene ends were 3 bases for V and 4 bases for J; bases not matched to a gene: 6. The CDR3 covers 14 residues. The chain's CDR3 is CASSLGEGLYEQYF. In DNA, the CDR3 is TGTGCCAGCAGTTTGGGGGAGGGTCTTTACGAGCAGTACTTC.

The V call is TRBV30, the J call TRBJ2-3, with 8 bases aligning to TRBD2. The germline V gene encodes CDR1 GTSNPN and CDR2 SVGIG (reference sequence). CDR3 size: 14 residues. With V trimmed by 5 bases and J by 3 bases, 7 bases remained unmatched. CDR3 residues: CAWEGGLATDTQYF. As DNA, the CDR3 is TGTGCCTGGGAGGGCGGACTAGCAACAGATACGCAGTATTTT.

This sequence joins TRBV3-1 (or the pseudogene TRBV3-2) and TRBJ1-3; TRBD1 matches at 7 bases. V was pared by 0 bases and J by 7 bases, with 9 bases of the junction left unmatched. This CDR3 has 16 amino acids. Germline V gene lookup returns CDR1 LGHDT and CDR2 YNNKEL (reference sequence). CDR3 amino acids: CASSQDPVQGWNTIYF. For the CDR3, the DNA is TGTGCCAGCAGCCAAGATCCCGTACAGGGGTGGAACACCATATATTTT.

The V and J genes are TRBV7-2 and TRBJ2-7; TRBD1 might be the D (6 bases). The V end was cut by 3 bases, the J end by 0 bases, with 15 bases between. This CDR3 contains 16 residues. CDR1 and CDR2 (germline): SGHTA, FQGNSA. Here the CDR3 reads CASSFGRQGYSYEQYF. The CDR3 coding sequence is TGTGCCAGCAGCTTCGGGCGCCAGGGGTACTCCTACGAGCAGTACTTC.

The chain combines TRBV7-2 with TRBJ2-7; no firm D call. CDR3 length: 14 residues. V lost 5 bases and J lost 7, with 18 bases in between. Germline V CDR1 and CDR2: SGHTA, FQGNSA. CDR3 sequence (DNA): TGTGCCAGCAGCCTAGACTGGGGATTGAGTGAGCAGTACTTC. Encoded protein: CASSLDWGLSEQYF.

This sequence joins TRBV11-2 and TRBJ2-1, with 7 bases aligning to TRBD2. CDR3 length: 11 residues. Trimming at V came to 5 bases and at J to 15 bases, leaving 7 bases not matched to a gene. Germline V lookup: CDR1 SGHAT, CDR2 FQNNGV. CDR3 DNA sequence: TGTGCCAGCAGCCTGAGCGGGGAGGTGTTCTTC. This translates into CASSLSGEVFF.

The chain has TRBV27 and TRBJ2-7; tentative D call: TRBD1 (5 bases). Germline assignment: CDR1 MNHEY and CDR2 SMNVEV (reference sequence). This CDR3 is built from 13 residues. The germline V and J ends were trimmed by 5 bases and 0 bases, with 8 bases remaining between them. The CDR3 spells CASSTGASYEQYF. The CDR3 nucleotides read TGTGCCAGCAGTACAGGTGCCTCCTACGAGCAGTACTTC.

The CDR3 sequence is CASSEGRGRNQPQHF. As DNA, the CDR3 is TGTGCCAGCAGCGAAGGGAGGGGGCGAAATCAGCCCCAGCATTTT. The gene calls are TRBV7-9 and TRBJ1-5, with 7 bases aligning to TRBD1. The germline V gene has CDR1 SEHNR and CDR2 FQNEAQ (reference sequence). With 5 bases clipped from V and 4 bases from J, the junction kept 8 bases outside the gene matches. CDR3 length equals 15 residues.

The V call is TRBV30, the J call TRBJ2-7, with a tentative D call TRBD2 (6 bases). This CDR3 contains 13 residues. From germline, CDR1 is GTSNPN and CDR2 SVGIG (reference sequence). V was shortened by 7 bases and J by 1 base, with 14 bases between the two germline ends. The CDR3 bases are TGTGCCTTGCGCGGGATGAGGTCCTACGAGCAGTACTTC. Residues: CALRGMRSYEQYF.

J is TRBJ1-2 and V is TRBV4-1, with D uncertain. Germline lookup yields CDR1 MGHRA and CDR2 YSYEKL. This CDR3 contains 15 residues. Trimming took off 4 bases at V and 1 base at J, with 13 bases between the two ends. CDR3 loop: CASSPPSGSNYGYTF. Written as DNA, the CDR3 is TGCGCCAGCAGCCCTCCCTCGGGCAGTAACTATGGCTACACCTTC.

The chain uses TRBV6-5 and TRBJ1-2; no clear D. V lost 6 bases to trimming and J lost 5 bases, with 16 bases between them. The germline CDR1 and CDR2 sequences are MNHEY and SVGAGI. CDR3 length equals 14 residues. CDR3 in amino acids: CASRTHSPLYGYTF. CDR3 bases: TGTGCCAGCAGAACCCACTCCCCTCTATATGGCTACACCTTC.

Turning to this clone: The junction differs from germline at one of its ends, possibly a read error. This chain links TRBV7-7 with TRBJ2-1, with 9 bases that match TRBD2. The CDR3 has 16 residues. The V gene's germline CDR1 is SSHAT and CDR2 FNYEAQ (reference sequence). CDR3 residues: CASSLNITSGYNEQFF. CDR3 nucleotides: TGTGCTAGCAGCTTGAATATTACTAGCGGGTACAATGAGCAGTTCTTC.

CDR3 protein: CASRHTTENSPLHF. CDR3 DNA sequence: TGTGCCAGCAGGCATACGACGGAAAATTCACCCCTCCACTTT. The chain has TRBV6-5 and TRBJ1-6; D ambiguous. The V end was cut by 6 bases, the J end by 7 bases, with 13 bases between. CDR1 and CDR2 from the germline V gene are MNHEY and SVGAGI. This CDR3 spans 14 amino acids.